What follows are 17 T cell receptor beta chains derived from one specimen sequenced in a study of T-cell reconstitution after alpha-beta-depleted transplantation in children. TCRbeta library preparation incorporated unique molecular identifiers. Each CDR3 protein gets one entry after TCRdb re-called the PCR reads with MiXCR. Found here are under 100,000 distinct CDR3 sequences, 15% to 19% of them singletons; the top ten hold roughly a fifth. Source: PBMCs, mostly from graft donor cells, taken 180 days after TCRalphabeta/CD19-depleted stem cell transplant. The receptors here all came from a male patient between 2 and 10 years old who had a stem cell transplant for acute lymphoblastic leukemia, so the T cells may come from the graft donor.

The chain combines TRBV5-6 with TRBJ2-5; a possible D gene is TRBD1 (6 bases). Trimming pared 4 bases from V and 3 bases from J, leaving 7 bases between. Germline V gene sequence: CDR1 SGHDT, CDR2 YYEEEE. The CDR3 contains 12 residues. The CDR3 spells CASSRQEETQYF. DNA of the CDR3: TGTGCCAGCAGCCGACAGGAAGAGACCCAGTACTTC.

This clonotype showed up just a few times. The CDR3 DNA follows: TGTGCCAGTAGCCTAGACAGGGTAAGATACAATGAGCAGTTCTTC. This encodes CASSLDRVRYNEQFF. The rearrangement links TRBV19 to TRBJ2-1; 7 bases map to TRBD1. Germline CDR1 and CDR2: LNHDA and SQIVND (reference sequence). The CDR3 has 15 residues. V gave up 6 bases and J gave up 4 bases; unmatched junction bases: 9. The full variable domain, in which reference TRBV19 and TRBJ2-1 provide the parts outside the CDR3, is DGGITQSPKYLFRKEGQNVTLSCEQNLNHDAMYWYRQDPGQGLRLIYYSQIVNDFQKGDIAEGYSVSREKKESFPLTVTSAQKNPTAFYLCASSLDRVRYNEQFFGPGTRLTVL.

This clonotype has just a few counts. The genes are TRBV12-3 or TRBV12-4 and TRBJ1-3, with 10 bases fitting TRBD1. The CDR3 covers 17 residues. V dropped 6 bases and J dropped 4; count of bases not matched to a gene: 12. This chain's CDR3 is CASSPRQGAWSGNTIYF. The CDR3 bases are TGTGCCAGCAGCCCCCGACAGGGGGCTTGGTCGGGAAACACCATATATTTT.

This clonotype appeared many times. This chain connects TRBV5-5 to TRBJ2-7; 8 bases map to TRBD1. With V trimmed by 1 base and J by 4 bases, 10 bases remained unmatched. This CDR3 spans 16 amino acids. CDR1 is SGHKS, CDR2 YYEKEE, per germline (reference sequence). The CDR3 here is CASSLISTGASYEQYF. The CDR3 region has the DNA TGTGCCAGCAGCTTGATCTCGACAGGGGCAAGTTACGAGCAGTACTTC.

The rearrangement links TRBV12-3 or TRBV12-4 to TRBJ2-5; D remains ambiguous. The CDR3 consists of 12 residues. V was shortened by 3 bases and J by 4 bases, with 6 bases between the two germline ends. CDR3 nucleotides: TGTGCCAGCAGTTTTCAGATAGAGACCCAGTACTTC. Translated, it gives CASSFQIETQYF.

A few counts support this clonotype. CDR3 in amino acids: CASSQLLAGAYNEQFF. The DNA for the CDR3 is TGCGCCAGCAGCCAATTACTAGCGGGGGCCTACAATGAGCAGTTCTTC. The chain joins TRBV4-1 to TRBJ2-1; TRBD2 aligns across 11 bases. Germline V gene sequence: CDR1 MGHRA, CDR2 YSYEKL. The CDR3 totals 16 residues. V was pared by 2 bases and J by 2 bases, with 2 bases of the junction left unmatched.

This clonotype has a count of ten or more. V usage is TRBV12-3 or TRBV12-4 and J usage is TRBJ2-1; D is undetermined. The V end lost 2 bases, the J end lost 7 bases, and 3 bases lay between the germline ends. CDR3 length equals 11 residues. CDR3 loop: CASSLKNEQFF. CDR3 sequence (DNA): TGTGCCAGCAGTTTAAAGAATGAGCAGTTCTTC.

This clonotype showed up many times. This chain's CDR3 is CASSQDLGRVNTGELFF. In nucleotides, the CDR3 is TGCGCCAGCAGCCAAGATTTGGGCAGGGTGAACACCGGGGAGCTGTTTTTT. The V gene is TRBV4-1, the J gene TRBJ2-2, with a possible D match to TRBD1 (5 bases). The CDR3 length is 17 residues. The V gene lost 0 bases and the J gene lost 1 base, with 12 bases spanning the gap. Germline CDR1 MGHRA, CDR2 YSYEKL.

This sequence joins TRBV5-1 and TRBJ1-6; no firm D call. Germline-derived CDR1 and CDR2 are SGHRS and YFSETQ. Trimming pared 3 bases from V and 7 bases from J, leaving 11 bases between. The CDR3 is 14 amino acids. CDR3 protein: CASSSEVLNSPLHF. The CDR3 DNA is TGCGCCAGCAGCTCTGAGGTTTTGAATTCACCCCTCCACTTT.

This clonotype was seen more than once but under ten times. The J gene is TRBJ2-1, the V gene TRBV6-2 or TRBV6-3; the match to TRBD1 covers 7 bases. The CDR3 sequence is 16 residues long. V lost 4 bases to trimming and J lost 6 bases; unmatched junction nucleotides: 12. Germline CDR1 and CDR2: MNHEY and SVGEGT. The CDR3 DNA reads TGTGCCAGCAGTTCTGCAGCCGGGACAGAGTTCAATGAGCAGTTCTTC. Translation: CASSSAAGTEFNEQFF.

The CDR3 DNA follows: TGTGCCAGTAGTAAACGGACAGGGGTCACTGAAGCTTTCTTT. Encoded protein: CASSKRTGVTEAFF. V is TRBV19 and J is TRBJ1-1; TRBD1 agrees at 9 bases. Germline CDR1 and CDR2: LNHDA and SQIVND (reference sequence). The CDR3 runs 14 residues. V lost 4 bases to trimming and J lost 4 bases; unmatched junction nucleotides: 4.

This clonotype showed up many times. The gene calls are TRBV5-4 and TRBJ2-1; TRBD2 aligns across 8 bases. This CDR3 contains 14 residues. The germline CDR1 and CDR2 sequences are SGHNT and YYREEE (reference sequence). Unmatched junction bases numbered 3, after V lost 0 bases and J lost 7 bases. CDR3 DNA sequence: TGTGCCAGCAGCTTGGTTCGCGGGGGGAATGAGCAGTTCTTC. It is translated as CASSLVRGGNEQFF.

J is TRBJ2-1 and V is TRBV11-1, with TRBD2 matching 11 bases. The V segment lost 5 bases and the J segment 10 bases; nucleotides outside the gene matches: 19. CDR1 and CDR2 (germline): SGHAT, FQDESV (reference sequence). The CDR3 consists of 18 residues. The CDR3 is CASSPKWTSGSQGGEQFF. The CDR3, as DNA: TGTGCCAGCAGCCCAAAGTGGACTAGCGGGTCCCAAGGAGGGGAGCAGTTCTTC. Full variable domain (outside the CDR3, taken from reference TRBV11-1 and TRBJ2-1): EAEVAQSPRYKITEKSQAVAFWCDPISGHATLYWYRQILGQGPELLVQFQDESVVDDSQLPKDRFSAERLKGVDSTLKIQPAELGDSAMYLCASSPKWTSGSQGGEQFFGPGTRLTVL.

This clonotype was recorded a few times. This chain connects TRBV5-1 to TRBJ2-7; the D gene is possibly TRBD1 (5 bases). From germline, CDR1 is SGHRS and CDR2 YFSETQ. This CDR3 has 15 amino acids. Trimming cost V 0 bases and J 2 bases, with 12 bases left between them. The CDR3 nucleotides read TGCGCCAGCAGCTTGGGTACAGGTCTCCCCTACGAGCAGTACTTC. Encoded protein: CASSLGTGLPYEQYF.

The chain links TRBV18 to TRBJ2-7; 8 positions match TRBD1. J was trimmed by 0 bases and V by 3 bases; bases with no gene match: 4. Germline lookup yields CDR1 KGHSH and CDR2 LQKENI. CDR3 length equals 15 residues. For the CDR3, the DNA is TGTGCCAGCTCACCCAACAGGGGGAGCTCCTACGAGCAGTACTTC. It encodes CASSPNRGSSYEQYF.

This clonotype was seen a handful of times. V gene TRBV5-1 combines with J gene TRBJ2-7, with D unclear. Germline CDR1 is SGHRS and CDR2 is YFSETQ. Trimming pared 3 bases from V and 3 bases from J, leaving 16 bases between. This CDR3 spans 15 amino acids. The CDR3 sequence: CASSSPTSLLYEQYF. The CDR3 DNA sequence: TGCGCCAGCAGCTCCCCGACAAGTCTCCTCTACGAGCAGTACTTC. Using reference TRBV5-1 and TRBJ2-7 for the parts outside the CDR3, the full variable domain is KAGVTQTPRYLIKTRGQQVTLSCSPISGHRSVSWYQQTPGQGLQFLFEYFSETQRNKGNFPGRFSGRQFSNSRSEMNVSTLELGDSALYLCASSSPTSLLYEQYFGPGTRLTVT.

The table lists this clonotype with many counts. In DNA, the CDR3 is TGCAGTGCTAGAGAGTGGGGAGCGGAGAATCAGCCCCAGCATTTT. Translation: CSAREWGAENQPQHF. J is TRBJ1-5 and V is TRBV20-1; D not certain. The CDR3 covers 15 residues. Trimming took 0 bases from V and 4 from J, leaving 13 bases between them. Germline CDR1 and CDR2: DFQATT and SNEGSKA (reference sequence).